The 30 T cell receptor beta chains below all came from one sample that was sequenced in a study of T cell changes during pregnancy in multiple sclerosis. Profiling relied on immunoSEQ multiplex PCR, and the TCRdb table lists in-frame clones only, not all of them. The data hold about 36,000 clones, with 88% observed a single time. Sequenced material: CD4+ T cells from peripheral blood mononuclear cells, taken in the first trimester of pregnancy. Receptors were obtained from a female donor with multiple sclerosis, enrolled in a pregnancy study.

The chain carries TRBV2 and TRBJ1-1, with D possibly being TRBD1 (6 bases). Germline values: CDR1 SNHLY, CDR2 FYNNEI. V lost 1 base to trimming and J lost 3 bases, with 9 bases between them. The CDR3 covers 14 residues. The CDR3 sequence: CASSEEGGYTEAFF. CDR3 coding DNA: TGTGCCAGCAGTGAAGAGGGGGGGTACACTGAAGCTTTCTTT. Supplemented by reference TRBV2 and TRBJ1-1, the full variable domain reads EPEVTQTPSHQVTQMGQEVILRCVPISNHLYFYWYRQILGQKVEFLVSFYNNEISEKSEIFDDQFSVERPDGSNFTLKIRSTKLEDSAMYFCASSEEGGYTEAFFGQGTRLTVV.

The chain couples TRBV6-4 to TRBJ1-1; D unclear. CDR1 and CDR2 from the germline V gene are MRHNA and SNTAGT. Deletions cut 6 bases from V and 1 base from J, with 12 bases between. The CDR3 totals 14 residues. The CDR3 sequence: CASSPTRQNTEAFF. The DNA for the CDR3 is TGTGCCAGCAGCCCTACGAGACAGAACACTGAAGCTTTCTTT.

This rearrangement joins TRBV10-3 to TRBJ1-2, with D possibly TRBD1 on 6 matching bases. Trimming shortened V by 6 bases and J by 3 bases, and 11 bases separated the two germline ends. CDR3 size: 13 residues. The germline gives CDR1 ENHRY, CDR2 SYGVKD. In DNA, the CDR3 is TGTGCCATCAGGGACAGCTCAGACTATGGCTACACCTTC. Protein sequence: CAIRDSSDYGYTF.

The chain employs TRBV5-1 and TRBJ2-7, with a possible D match to TRBD1 (6 bases). Germline V gene data show CDR1 as SGHRS and CDR2 as YFSETQ. V lost 0 bases, J lost 5 bases, and 12 bases lay in between. CDR3 size: 14 residues. CDR3: CASSLGQVLNEQYF. Written as DNA, the CDR3 is TGCGCCAGCAGCTTGGGACAGGTTCTCAACGAGCAGTACTTC.

The V gene is TRBV28, the J gene TRBJ2-7; D perhaps matches TRBD1 (6 bases). The V end lost 3 bases, the J end lost 2 bases, and 17 bases lay between the germline ends. The CDR3 runs 16 residues. Germline V CDR1 and CDR2: MDHEN, SYDVKM. This CDR3 reads CASSFSIRGRTYEQYF. For the CDR3, the DNA is TGTGCCAGCAGTTTTAGTATCAGGGGAAGAACCTACGAGCAGTACTTC.

This clone was picked up a small number of times. In nucleotides, the CDR3 is TGTGCCAGCAGCCTTAGCTTTGGCGAACGAGATACGCAGTATTTT. Its protein product is CASSLSFGERDTQYF. The chain carries TRBV7-2 and TRBJ2-3; D unresolved. The V gene lost 5 bases and the J gene lost 5 bases, with 17 bases spanning the gap. Germline CDR1 reads SGHTA; CDR2 reads FQGNSA. The CDR3 spans 15 residues.

The sample holds a few counts of this clone. The chain carries TRBV25-1 and TRBJ2-1, with D perhaps TRBD1 (6 bases). The V and J ends lost 6 bases and 4 bases respectively, with 16 bases between them. The germline V gene encodes CDR1 MGHDK and CDR2 SYGVNS. This CDR3 region has 15 residues. The CDR3 DNA sequence: TGTGCCAGCAGCCCTACGGGACAACGATACAATGAGCAGTTCTTC. Protein: CASSPTGQRYNEQFF.

CDR3: CASSATTGREFYEQYF. The CDR3 DNA sequence: TGTGCCAGCAGTGCTACTACTGGGCGGGAGTTCTACGAGCAGTACTTC. This chain joins TRBV28 and TRBJ2-7; 7 nucleotides align to TRBD2. The CDR3 consists of 16 residues. Germline CDR1 reads MDHEN; CDR2 reads SYDVKM. The J segment lost 3 bases and the V segment lost 5 bases, leaving 13 bases of the junction unmatched. Full variable domain (outside the CDR3, taken from reference TRBV28 and TRBJ2-7): DVKVTQSSRYLVKRTGEKVFLECVQDMDHENMFWYRQDPGLGLRLIYFSYDVKMKEKGDIPEGYSVSREKKERFSLILESASTNQTSMYLCASSATTGREFYEQYFGPGTRLTVT.

The chain couples TRBV6-1 to TRBJ1-3; D not resolved. CDR3 length: 15 amino acids. Between the trimmed V and J ends, which lost 2 bases and 0 bases, there was a span of 8 bases. The germline gives CDR1 MNHNS, CDR2 SASEGT. The CDR3 spells CASSEPANSGNTIYF. Here the CDR3 DNA reads TGTGCCAGCAGTGAACCAGCGAACTCTGGAAACACCATATATTTT.

This sequence joins TRBV7-8 and TRBJ1-1; TRBD1 agrees at 9 bases. The germline V gene has CDR1 SGHVS and CDR2 FQNEAQ. The junction had 8 bases not matched to a gene; V was cut back by 2 bases and J by 4 bases. The CDR3 totals 16 residues. The chain's CDR3 is CASSLQGQGIGTEAFF. CDR3 DNA: TGTGCCAGCAGCTTACAAGGACAGGGGATAGGCACTGAAGCTTTCTTT. The variable domain in full, completed from reference TRBV7-8 and TRBJ1-1, reads GAGVSQSPRYKVAKRGQDVALRCDPISGHVSLFWYQQALGQGPEFLTYFQNEAQLDKSGLPSDRFFAERPEGSVSTLKIQRTQQEDSAVYLCASSLQGQGIGTEAFFGQGTRLTVV.

This rearrangement joins TRBV27 to TRBJ1-1, with D maybe TRBD1 (5 bases). Between the trimmed V and J ends, which lost 4 bases and 1 base, there was a span of 13 bases. The germline gives CDR1 MNHEY, CDR2 SMNVEV (reference sequence). The CDR3 is 15 residues long. In DNA form, the CDR3 reads TGTGCCAGCAGTTCCAGGGTCGTACGGAACACTGAAGCTTTCTTT. Encoded protein: CASSSRVVRNTEAFF.

Only a few counts were recorded for this clone. The chain carries TRBV27 and TRBJ1-3, with D unclear. CDR1 MNHEY and CDR2 SMNVEV come from the germline V gene (reference sequence). Trimming pared 0 bases from V and 3 bases from J, leaving 9 bases between. The CDR3 is 15 residues long. CDR3 amino acids: CASSLSNSNGNTIYF. CDR3 DNA sequence: TGTGCCAGCAGTTTATCGAACAGCAATGGAAACACCATATATTTT.

The chain is built from TRBV4-2 and TRBJ2-2; D is perhaps TRBD2 (6 bases). Germline lookup yields CDR1 LGHNA and CDR2 YNFKEQ. Trimming removed 3 bases from V and 12 bases from J, with 20 bases in between. There are 15 residues in the CDR3. The CDR3 DNA reads TGTGCCAGCAGCCACCAAACTGGGGAGGCCAACCAGCTGTTTTTT. This gives the protein CASSHQTGEANQLFF.

This clone was seen just once. This chain uses TRBV11-3 with TRBJ2-3; 10 positions agree with TRBD2. The CDR3 length is 14 residues. With 5 bases clipped from V and 6 bases from J, the junction kept 5 bases outside the gene matches. Germline V gene lookup returns CDR1 SGHNT and CDR2 YENEEA. CDR3 in DNA: TGTGCCAGCAGCCCAAGCGGGAGGGGTGATACGCAGTATTTT. Its protein is CASSPSGRGDTQYF. Filled out from reference TRBV11-3 and TRBJ2-3, the complete variable domain reads EAGVVQSPRYKIIEKKQPVAFWCNPISGHNTLYWYLQNLGQGPELLIRYENEEAVDDSQLPKDRFSAERLKGVDSTLKIQPAELGDSAVYLCASSPSGRGDTQYFGPGTRLTVL.

The chain's CDR3 is CASSRSSGVKETQYF. As DNA, the CDR3 is TGTGCCAGCAGCCGCTCTAGCGGGGTAAAAGAGACCCAGTACTTC. The V call is TRBV14, the J call TRBJ2-5; the match to TRBD2 covers 9 bases. The CDR3 loop spans 15 amino acids. With 4 bases clipped from V and 3 bases from J, the junction kept 6 bases outside the gene matches. Germline V gene sequence: CDR1 SGHDN, CDR2 FVKESK. Supplemented by reference TRBV14 and TRBJ2-5, the full variable domain reads EAGVTQFPSHSVIEKGQTVTLRCDPISGHDNLYWYRRVMGKEIKFLLHFVKESKQDESGMPNNRFLAERTGGTYSTLKVQPAELEDSGVYFCASSRSSGVKETQYFGPGTRLLVL.

The rearrangement uses TRBV14 and TRBJ2-1; TRBD2 matches 15 bases. V was clipped by 1 base and J by 9 bases; unmatched bases: 7. The germline V gene encodes CDR1 SGHDN and CDR2 FVKESK. The CDR3 is made up of 17 amino acids. The CDR3, as DNA: TGTGCCAGCAGCCAAGTAGGTGGGACTAGCGGGGGGAGTGAGCAGTTCTTC. This codes for CASSQVGGTSGGSEQFF.

This chain connects TRBV28 to TRBJ1-1, with a tentative D call TRBD1 (6 bases). The CDR3 covers 15 residues. Trimming removed 6 bases from V and 1 base from J, with 15 bases in between. The germline CDR1 and CDR2 sequences are MDHEN and SYDVKM. This CDR3 is CASRQTRGQNTEAFF. CDR3 sequence (DNA): TGTGCCAGCAGACAGACCAGGGGTCAGAACACTGAAGCTTTCTTT.

V is TRBV6-5 and J is TRBJ2-5; the match to TRBD1 covers 7 bases. Trimming removed 7 bases from V and 5 bases from J; junction bases left unmatched: 7. The CDR3 contains 13 residues. Germline loops: CDR1 MNHEY, CDR2 SVGAGI. The CDR3 DNA is TGTGCCAGCACCACGACAGGGCGTGAGACCCAGTACTTC. Translation gives CASTTTGRETQYF.

This chain joins TRBV30 and TRBJ2-3; 15 nucleotides agree with TRBD2. The germline CDR1 and CDR2 sequences are GTSNPN and SVGIG (reference sequence). V shed 2 bases, J shed 5 bases, and the junction held 5 bases outside the gene matches. The CDR3 has 16 residues. For the CDR3, the DNA is TGTGCCTGGAGTCCGGGACTAGCGGGGGGTCAAGATACGCAGTATTTT. Protein sequence: CAWSPGLAGGQDTQYF.

In its sample, this clone was seen once. The J gene is TRBJ1-3, the V gene TRBV5-1; D is unclear. The CDR3 runs to 16 residues. The V and J ends lost 4 bases and 2 bases respectively, with 16 bases between them. The V gene's germline CDR1 is SGHRS and CDR2 YFSETQ. The CDR3 DNA reads TGCGCCAGCAGCCCCCTAGAAGAAAGCGCTGGAAACACCATATATTTT. This codes for CASSPLEESAGNTIYF.

The chain has TRBV27 and TRBJ2-7; 12 positions agree with TRBD2. Germline values: CDR1 MNHEY, CDR2 SMNVEV (reference sequence). There are 18 residues in the CDR3. The V gene end was trimmed by 0 bases and the J gene end by 3 bases; junction bases not matched to a gene: 9. As DNA, the CDR3 is TGTGCCAGCAGTTTATCCCCTGCTAGCGGGAGGGAACGCTACGAGCAGTACTTC. It is translated as CASSLSPASGRERYEQYF.

V is TRBV11-2 and J is TRBJ1-2, with D perhaps TRBD1 (6 bases). The V gene lost 3 bases and the J gene lost 3 bases, with 14 bases spanning the gap. Germline values: CDR1 SGHAT, CDR2 FQNNGV. CDR3 size: 15 residues. The CDR3 nucleotides read TGTGCCAGCAGCTTGGGGGGGGCGGCTTACTATGGCTACACCTTC. Protein: CASSLGGAAYYGYTF.

The CDR3 is CASRATGALTDTQYF. CDR3 DNA sequence: TGCGCCAGCAGGGCTACTGGGGCCCTCACAGATACGCAGTATTTT. The chain joins TRBV5-1 to TRBJ2-3; possible D gene TRBD1, 5 bases. The CDR3 totals 15 residues. Germline V lookup: CDR1 SGHRS, CDR2 YFSETQ. V was pared by 5 bases and J by 2 bases, with 15 bases between. Full variable domain (rest looked up from reference TRBV5-1 and TRBJ2-3): KAGVTQTPRYLIKTRGQQVTLSCSPISGHRSVSWYQQTPGQGLQFLFEYFSETQRNKGNFPGRFSGRQFSNSRSEMNVSTLELGDSALYLCASRATGALTDTQYFGPGTRLTVL.

The chain joins TRBV2 to TRBJ1-1, with D tentatively TRBD1 (5 bases). The CDR3 runs 14 residues. Germline CDR1 and CDR2: SNHLY and FYNNEI. Trimming left V 3 bases short and J 4 bases short, with 12 bases between. The CDR3 nucleotides read TGTGCCAGCAGTGACCAGGGTGTTGGCACTGAAGCTTTCTTT. This translates into CASSDQGVGTEAFF.

V and J are TRBV5-1 and TRBJ2-1, with D possibly TRBD2 on 6 matching bases. Germline CDR1 is SGHRS and CDR2 is YFSETQ. This CDR3 is 15 amino acids long. The V end was cut by 2 bases, the J end by 3 bases, with 12 bases between. The CDR3 sequence is CASSLGGNVYNEQFF. CDR3 in DNA: TGCGCCAGCAGCTTAGGCGGGAATGTCTACAATGAGCAGTTCTTC.

V usage is TRBV11-2 and J usage is TRBJ1-4; the match to TRBD1 covers 8 bases. V shed 3 bases, J shed 5 bases, and the junction held 11 bases outside the gene matches. From germline, CDR1 is SGHAT and CDR2 FQNNGV. The CDR3 covers 17 residues. DNA of the CDR3: TGTGCCAGCAGCTTCCGACAGGGGAGGTACAAGAATGAAAAACTGTTTTTT. Protein product: CASSFRQGRYKNEKLFF.

This clone has a single count. This sequence joins TRBV4-1 and TRBJ2-7, with TRBD1 matching over 9 bases. This CDR3 comprises 17 residues. The V gene's germline CDR1 is MGHRA and CDR2 YSYEKL. V lost 3 bases to trimming and J lost 7 bases; unmatched junction nucleotides: 16. The CDR3 nucleotides read TGCGCCAGCAGCCAGTCGGGAGGAGGGACAGGGAAGATGGAGCAGTACTTC. Its protein is CASSQSGGGTGKMEQYF.

This chain uses TRBV6-1 with TRBJ1-4, with no clear D. The germline CDR1 and CDR2 sequences are MNHNS and SASEGT. Trimming stripped 4 bases from V and 0 bases from J, with 9 bases between. The CDR3 covers 15 residues. The CDR3 DNA reads as TGTGCCAGCAGTGTTAGCTCCACAACTAATGAAAAACTGTTTTTT. Translation: CASSVSSTTNEKLFF.

The V and J genes are TRBV5-1 and TRBJ1-6; 7 bases map to TRBD1. There are 14 residues in the CDR3. Germline-derived CDR1 and CDR2 are SGHRS and YFSETQ. The V segment lost 4 bases and the J segment 6 bases; nucleotides outside the gene matches: 4. CDR3 bases: TGCGCCAGCAGCCCTGGGACAGTTAATTCACCCCTCCACTTT. This codes for CASSPGTVNSPLHF. Full variable domain (outside the CDR3, taken from reference TRBV5-1 and TRBJ1-6): KAGVTQTPRYLIKTRGQQVTLSCSPISGHRSVSWYQQTPGQGLQFLFEYFSETQRNKGNFPGRFSGRQFSNSRSEMNVSTLELGDSALYLCASSPGTVNSPLHFGNGTRLTVT.

A few counts support this clone. CDR3 in amino acids: CASSTGWDQPQHF. CDR3 sequence (DNA): TGTGCCAGCAGCACAGGGTGGGATCAGCCCCAGCATTTT. The chain links TRBV27 to TRBJ1-5, with D maybe TRBD1 (6 bases). Germline CDR1 and CDR2: MNHEY and SMNVEV (reference sequence). The CDR3 extends over 13 amino acids. V lost 6 bases to trimming and J lost 5 bases, with 11 bases between them.